Following are 7 T cell receptor beta chains from one sample sequenced in a study of T-cell reconstitution after alpha-beta-depleted transplantation in children. Unique molecular identifiers tagged the TCRbeta library. TCRdb re-derived calls from the PCR reads in MiXCR, one entry per CDR3 protein. Here the sample spans 450,000 to 550,000 distinct CDR3 sequences, over 9.5% being singletons. The sequenced sample was PBMCs, mostly from graft donor cells, obtained 180 days after TCRalphabeta/CD19-depleted stem cell transplant. The receptors here all came from a female patient between 2 and 15 years old who had a stem cell transplant for aplastic anemia, so the T cells may come from the graft donor.

The V gene is TRBV20-1, the J gene TRBJ1-1; TRBD1 agrees at 8 bases. Germline loops: CDR1 DFQATT, CDR2 SNEGSKA (reference sequence). V dropped 4 bases and J dropped 5; count of bases not matched to a gene: 6. The CDR3 sequence is 13 residues long. The CDR3 bases are TGCAGTGCTACCAGACAGGGGCGAACTGAAGCTTTCTTT. Translating it yields CSATRQGRTEAFF.

The rearrangement links TRBV14 to TRBJ2-3; 8 bases match TRBD2. V trimming: 1 base; J trimming: 0 bases; junction bases outside the gene matches: 12. Germline-derived CDR1 and CDR2 are SGHDN and FVKESK. The CDR3 length is 19 residues. The CDR3 loop is CASSQVGRSGSLSTDTQYF. DNA of the CDR3: TGTGCCAGCAGCCAAGTCGGTAGGAGCGGGAGCTTAAGCACAGATACGCAGTATTTT.

This clonotype was seen more than once but under ten times. The V call is TRBV12-3 or TRBV12-4, the J call TRBJ2-1; D call uncertain. V was shortened by 3 bases and J by 6 bases, with 15 bases between the two germline ends. This CDR3 has 15 residues. The CDR3 nucleotides read TGTGCCAGCAGTTTGCGTAAACCCATAACCAATGAGCAGTTCTTC. Protein product: CASSLRKPITNEQFF.

This clonotype was picked up many times. This sequence joins TRBV5-1 and TRBJ2-5; 10 bases agree with TRBD2. This CDR3 contains 14 residues. Trimming at V came to 4 bases and at J to 2 bases, leaving 2 bases not matched to a gene. Germline CDR1 and CDR2: SGHRS and YFSETQ. CDR3 residues: CASSQLAGQETQYF. CDR3 bases: TGCGCCAGCAGCCAACTAGCGGGACAAGAGACCCAGTACTTC.

In this sample, this clonotype turned up a few times. J is TRBJ2-5 and V is TRBV7-9, with 8 bases fitting TRBD1. The CDR3 runs 16 residues. The V segment lost 1 base and the J segment 2 bases; nucleotides outside the gene matches: 6. Germline CDR1 and CDR2: SEHNR and FQNEAQ (reference sequence). CDR3 region: CASSLGTGLPQETQYF. Here the CDR3 DNA reads TGTGCCAGCAGCTTAGGGACAGGGTTGCCGCAAGAGACCCAGTACTTC.

The rearrangement links TRBV6-2 or TRBV6-3 to TRBJ2-2, with D hard to call. CDR1 is MNHEY, CDR2 SVGEGT, per germline. This CDR3 contains 15 residues. Trimming took off 2 bases at V and 6 bases at J, with 13 bases between the two ends. CDR3 coding DNA: TGTGCCAGCAGTTACGCCCCAGGTGGGGCCGGGGAGCTGTTTTTT. Its translation: CASSYAPGGAGELFF.

This clonotype was recorded a few times. The chain carries TRBV20-1 and TRBJ1-5; D is uncertain. CDR1 is DFQATT, CDR2 SNEGSKA, per germline (reference sequence). This CDR3 comprises 15 residues. Deletions cut 0 bases from V and 0 bases from J, with 9 bases between. The CDR3 DNA follows: TGCAGTGCTAGAGATCGCCACGTTAGCAATCAGCCCCAGCATTTT. Its translation: CSARDRHVSNQPQHF.